Detailed here is one T cell receptor (beta chain). What it recognizes is unknown. These data come from a study of cytomegalovirus exposure and HLA in healthy donors. Study details: Assignment to the Caucasian-associated ancestry cluster applied to around 80% of the approximately 400 genotyped donors.

Study-wide results and caveats: According to the study, 160 or so TCR beta chains were cytomegalovirus-associated. Earlier analysis looked at TCR beta V segments, and most were productive about 90% or about 30% of the time.

Use of 60 Vbeta and 13 Jbeta primers characterized the PCR. The protocol was immunoSEQ multiplex PCR, while the TCRdb copy is restricted to in-frame clones and leaves out a portion. The data contain some 190,000 clones, 82% of them seen just once; the ten biggest clones take up more than 1.5%. Looked up from germline, CDR1 is SGHTA and CDR2 is FQGTGA. Trimming cost V 5 bases and J 8 bases; bases outside gene matches: 7. The length of the CDR3 is 14 residues. The source of this sequence is a man between 40 and 49 years old in good health and CMV-seronegative. The chain is built from TRBV7-3 and TRBJ2-1; 9 bases align to TRBD2. Sequenced: PBMCs. The CDR3 DNA reads as TGTGCCAGCAGCCTCGGGACTAGCATCGATGAGCAGTTCTTC. It yields the protein CASSLGTSIDEQFF.